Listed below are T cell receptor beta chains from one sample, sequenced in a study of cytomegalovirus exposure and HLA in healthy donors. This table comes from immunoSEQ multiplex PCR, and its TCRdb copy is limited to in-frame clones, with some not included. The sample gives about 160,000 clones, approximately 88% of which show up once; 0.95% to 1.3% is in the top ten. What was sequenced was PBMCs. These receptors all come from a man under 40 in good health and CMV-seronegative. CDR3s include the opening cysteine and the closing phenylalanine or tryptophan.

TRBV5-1,CASRQGRSVTEAFF
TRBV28,CASSPGTSSYNEQFF
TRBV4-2,CASSQETRRLTSGRAYEQYF
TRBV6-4,CASRTTVNTEAFF
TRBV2,CASSLTDNLAGSGETQYF
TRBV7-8,CASSLASGRSYEQYF
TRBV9,CASSDDRDTEAFF
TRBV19,CASSSVPGGTEAFF
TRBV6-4,CASSDSTSGGSDTQYF
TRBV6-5,CAIRGGLEAFF
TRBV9,CASSPLTGLTEAFF
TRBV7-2,CASSLVSGQGGYEQYF
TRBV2,CASKQGRTDTQYF
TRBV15,CATGGESSYEQYF
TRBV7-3,CASSPGQANSGANVLTF
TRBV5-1,CASSSGLLESYGYTF
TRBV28,CASTAGVAEQYF
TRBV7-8,CASSHQSGTGISGANVLTF